The rows below give T cell receptor beta chains drawn from one sample of a study of OX40 agonist ivuxolimab in advanced cancers. Profiling relied on immunoSEQ multiplex PCR, and the TCRdb table lists in-frame clones only, not all of them. This table holds around 64,000 clones, 80% to 90% found once. The starting material was CD4+ or CD8+ T cells sorted from blood, obtained in a trial of the OX40 agonist ivuxolimab. Every receptor here comes from an adult with an advanced solid tumor such as melanoma, head and neck, liver or kidney cancer. Each CDR3 is given without its conserved first and last residue. Each record gives: V gene, J gene, CDR3 protein.

>TRBV5-4|TRBJ2-3
ASSSPAPLYRVDADTQY
>TRBV6-5|TRBJ1-1
ASSYSTAGNTEAF
>TRBV7-2|TRBJ2-3
ASSLAAALRGDTQY
>TRBV5-1|TRBJ2-4
ASSFQGAGKNIQY
>TRBV9|TRBJ1-4
ASSVAGAPNEKLF
>TRBV5-6|TRBJ2-5
ASSLETLGGETQY
>TRBV2|TRBJ1-5
ASRPGPRFNQPQH
>TRBV30|TRBJ1-5
AWSEEFVQPQH
>TRBV7-2|TRBJ1-3
ASSLDRESSGNTIY
>TRBV5-1|TRBJ2-1
ASSVSGTSGGREQF
>TRBV28|TRBJ1-5
ASSSTGDIQPQH
>TRBV5-1|TRBJ1-5
ASSLAGGGDQPQH
>TRBV28|TRBJ2-6
ASSLLSGGGTSGANVLT
>TRBV28|TRBJ2-5
ASRADSQETQY
>TRBV6-1|TRBJ1-4
ASSTGQDNEKLF
>TRBV6-5|TRBJ1-4
ASRSRTGLDEKLF
>TRBV7-3|TRBJ2-2
ASSPTDRNTGELF
>TRBV11-2|TRBJ1-4
ASSPGHGNEKLF
>TRBV9|TRBJ2-7
ASSPGTGVYEQY
>TRBV28|TRBJ1-5
ASIPFLVGDRGSWNQPQH
>TRBV10-1|TRBJ2-3
ASSETVNTDTQY
>TRBV6-1|TRBJ1-6
ASSRDRNNSPLH
>TRBV6-5|TRBJ2-1
ASSRGTSGNNEQF
>TRBV7-2|TRBJ1-2
ASSSRADRTYGYT
>TRBV27|TRBJ2-1
ASSLNLYSEQF
>TRBV6-6|TRBJ1-1
ASSYTRGGGFTEAF
>TRBV10-3|TRBJ1-4
AISPGGQSANNEKLF
>TRBV11-2|TRBJ2-1
ASSRLTGGSYNEQF
>TRBV4-3|TRBJ2-1
ASSRAGGGFGGSYNEQF
>TRBV11-2|TRBJ2-1
ASSLGVGSGEQF
>TRBV19|TRBJ1-2
ASTPSGVDYGYT
>TRBV4-1|TRBJ1-1
ASSQERGRQNTEAF
>TRBV18|TRBJ2-5
ATAGEETQY
>TRBV18|TRBJ2-2
ASSPGGPTNTGELF
>TRBV6-1|TRBJ1-2
ASTQQVRYGYT
>TRBV29-1|TRBJ1-2
SVDRGIGGYT
>TRBV7-2|TRBJ1-6
ASREGNTASPLH
>TRBV7-2|TRBJ2-7
ASSLGLVYEQY
>TRBV18|TRBJ2-5
ASSPPSQREETQY
>TRBV29-1|TRBJ1-2
SVTTGLNYGYT
>TRBV28|TRBJ1-4
ASSLSGAGTDNEKLF
>TRBV5-1|TRBJ1-2
ASSAGTGYDADGYT
>TRBV4-1|TRBJ2-7
ASSQEYRAGGTYEQY
>TRBV5-1|TRBJ2-2
ATSFIMGDTGELF
>TRBV6-5|TRBJ2-7
ASSLQGTTYEQY
>TRBV5-4|TRBJ2-2
ASSLGTGATGELF
>TRBV10-3|TRBJ2-3
AISELGAADTQY
>TRBV5-1|TRBJ1-3
ASSLEDTIY
>TRBV5-1|TRBJ2-7
ASSSHDRGTYEQY
>TRBV19|TRBJ2-5
ASKGGLTKETQY
>TRBV30|TRBJ2-4
AWSVLQGPIQY
>TRBV30|TRBJ1-2
AWSIRDGYT
>TRBV19|TRBJ2-7
ASSIPGRKGSYEQY
>TRBV7-2|TRBJ2-1
ASSLIPSGTEQF